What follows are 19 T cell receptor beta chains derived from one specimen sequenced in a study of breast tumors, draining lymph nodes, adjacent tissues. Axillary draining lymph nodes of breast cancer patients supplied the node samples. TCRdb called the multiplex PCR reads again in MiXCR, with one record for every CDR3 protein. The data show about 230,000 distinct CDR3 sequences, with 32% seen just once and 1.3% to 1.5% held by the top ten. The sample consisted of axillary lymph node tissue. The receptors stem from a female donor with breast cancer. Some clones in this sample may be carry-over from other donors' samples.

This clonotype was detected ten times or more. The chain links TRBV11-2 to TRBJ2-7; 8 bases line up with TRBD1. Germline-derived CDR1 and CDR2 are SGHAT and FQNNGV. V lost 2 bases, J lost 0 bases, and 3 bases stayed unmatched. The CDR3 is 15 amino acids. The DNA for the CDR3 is TGTGCCAGCAGCTTAAACGGACAGGGCTCCTACGAGCAGTACTTC. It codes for CASSLNGQGSYEQYF.

The CDR3 region has the DNA TGCAGTGCTAGCAGGGGACAGGGCGGGAGAGGAGAGACCCAGTACTTC. Protein sequence: CSASRGQGGRGETQYF. The J gene is TRBJ2-5, the V gene TRBV20-1, with TRBD1 identical over 9 bases. With 3 bases clipped from V and 4 bases from J, the junction kept 12 bases outside the gene matches. CDR1 is DFQATT and CDR2 is SNEGSKA in the germline V gene (reference sequence). The CDR3 covers 16 residues.

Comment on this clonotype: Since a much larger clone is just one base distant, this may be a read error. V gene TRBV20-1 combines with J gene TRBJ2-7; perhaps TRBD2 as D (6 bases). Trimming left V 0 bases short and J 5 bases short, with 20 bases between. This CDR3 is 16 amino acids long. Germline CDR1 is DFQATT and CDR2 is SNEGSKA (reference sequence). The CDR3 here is CSARDRSYGTFNEQYF. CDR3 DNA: TGCAGTGCTAGAGATCGTTCTTACGGGACTTTCAACGAGCAGTACTTC.

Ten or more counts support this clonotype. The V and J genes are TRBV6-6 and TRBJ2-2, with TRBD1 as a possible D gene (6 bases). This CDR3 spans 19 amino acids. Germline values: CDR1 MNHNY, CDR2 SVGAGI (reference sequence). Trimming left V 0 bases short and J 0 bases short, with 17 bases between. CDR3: CASSYSGSWGPANTGELFF. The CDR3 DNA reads TGTGCCAGCAGTTACTCAGGGAGCTGGGGGCCTGCGAACACCGGGGAGCTGTTTTTT.

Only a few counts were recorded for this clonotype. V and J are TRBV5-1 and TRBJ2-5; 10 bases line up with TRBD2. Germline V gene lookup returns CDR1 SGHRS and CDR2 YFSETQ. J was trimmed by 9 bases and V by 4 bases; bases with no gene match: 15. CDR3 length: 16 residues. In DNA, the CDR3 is TGCGCCAGCAGCCCGGGAGGAGCGGGAGGGAGGGAGGCCCAGTACTTC. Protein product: CASSPGGAGGREAQYF.

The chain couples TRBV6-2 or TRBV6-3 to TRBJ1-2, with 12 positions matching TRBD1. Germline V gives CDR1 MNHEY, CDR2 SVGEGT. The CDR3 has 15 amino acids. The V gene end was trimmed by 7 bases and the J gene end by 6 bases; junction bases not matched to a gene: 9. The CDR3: CASTSTGTGGDGYTF. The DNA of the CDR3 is TGTGCCAGCACCTCTACCGGGACAGGGGGCGATGGCTACACCTTC.

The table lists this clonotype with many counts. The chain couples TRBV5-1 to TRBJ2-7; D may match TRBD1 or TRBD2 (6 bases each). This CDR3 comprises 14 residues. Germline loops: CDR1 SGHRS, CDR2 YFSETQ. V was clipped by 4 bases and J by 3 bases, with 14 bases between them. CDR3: CASSPAGHLYEQYF. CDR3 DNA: TGCGCCAGCAGCCCCGCGGGACATCTCTACGAGCAGTACTTC. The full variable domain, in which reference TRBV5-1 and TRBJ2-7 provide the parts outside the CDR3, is KAGVTQTPRYLIKTRGQQVTLSCSPISGHRSVSWYQQTPGQGLQFLFEYFSETQRNKGNFPGRFSGRQFSNSRSEMNVSTLELGDSALYLCASSPAGHLYEQYFGPGTRLTVT.

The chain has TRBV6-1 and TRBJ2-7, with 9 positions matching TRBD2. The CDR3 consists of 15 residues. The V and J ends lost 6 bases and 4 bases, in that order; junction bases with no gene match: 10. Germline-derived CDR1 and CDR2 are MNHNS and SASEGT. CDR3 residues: CASSAGGGLVYEQYF. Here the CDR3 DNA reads TGTGCCAGCAGCGCGGGAGGGGGTCTGGTTTACGAGCAGTACTTC.

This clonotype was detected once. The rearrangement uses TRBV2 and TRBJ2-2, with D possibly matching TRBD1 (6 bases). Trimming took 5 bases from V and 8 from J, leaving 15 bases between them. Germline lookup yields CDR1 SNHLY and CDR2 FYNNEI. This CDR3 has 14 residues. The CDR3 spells CASSTGWGTGELFF. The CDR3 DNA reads TGTGCCAGCAGTACAGGGTGGGGTACGGGGGAGCTGTTTTTT.

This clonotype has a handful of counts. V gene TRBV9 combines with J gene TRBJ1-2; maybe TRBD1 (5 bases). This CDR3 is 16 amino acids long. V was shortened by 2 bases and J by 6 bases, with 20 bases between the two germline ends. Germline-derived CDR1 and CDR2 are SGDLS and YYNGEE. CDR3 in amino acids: CASSVDPRGGSHGYTF. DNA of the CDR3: TGTGCCAGCAGCGTGGATCCCCGGGGGGGGTCTCATGGCTACACCTTC.

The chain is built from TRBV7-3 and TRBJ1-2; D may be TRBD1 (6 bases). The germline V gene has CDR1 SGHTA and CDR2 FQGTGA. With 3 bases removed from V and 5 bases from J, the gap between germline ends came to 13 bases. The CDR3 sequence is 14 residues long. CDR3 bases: TGTGCCAGCAGCTTGGGGAAGGGGGGATATGGCTACACCTTC. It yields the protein CASSLGKGGYGYTF.

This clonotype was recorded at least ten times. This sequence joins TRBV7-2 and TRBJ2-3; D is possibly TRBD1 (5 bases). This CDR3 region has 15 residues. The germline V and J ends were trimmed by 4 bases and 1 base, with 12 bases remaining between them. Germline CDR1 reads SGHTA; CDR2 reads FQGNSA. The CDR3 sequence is CASSSGQDGTDTQYF. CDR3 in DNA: TGTGCCAGCAGCTCAGGGCAGGACGGCACAGATACGCAGTATTTT.

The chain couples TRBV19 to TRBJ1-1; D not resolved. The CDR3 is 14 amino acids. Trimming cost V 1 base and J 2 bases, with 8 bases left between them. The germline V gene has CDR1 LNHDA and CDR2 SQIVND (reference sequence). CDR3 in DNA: TGTGCCAGTAGTATAGGGGGTGCAAACACTGAAGCTTTCTTT. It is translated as CASSIGGANTEAFF.

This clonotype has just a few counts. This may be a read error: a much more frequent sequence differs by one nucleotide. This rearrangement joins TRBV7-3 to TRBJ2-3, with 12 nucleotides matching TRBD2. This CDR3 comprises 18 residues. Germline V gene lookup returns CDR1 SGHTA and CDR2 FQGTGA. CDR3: CASSSTLRLAGATHTQYF. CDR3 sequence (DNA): TGTGCCAGCAGCTCCACCCTAAGACTAGCGGGGGCCACACATACGCAGTATTTT.

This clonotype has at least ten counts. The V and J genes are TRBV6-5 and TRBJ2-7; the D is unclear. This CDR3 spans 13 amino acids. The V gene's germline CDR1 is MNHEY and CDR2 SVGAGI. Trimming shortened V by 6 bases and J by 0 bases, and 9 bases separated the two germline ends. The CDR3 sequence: CASSGPYSYEQYF. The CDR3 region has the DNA TGTGCCAGCAGCGGGCCATACTCCTACGAGCAGTACTTC.

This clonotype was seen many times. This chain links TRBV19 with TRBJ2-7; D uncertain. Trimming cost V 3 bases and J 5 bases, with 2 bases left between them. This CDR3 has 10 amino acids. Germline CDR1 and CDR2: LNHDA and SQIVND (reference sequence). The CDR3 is CASSIHEQYF. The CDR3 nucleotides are TGTGCCAGTAGTATCCACGAGCAGTACTTC.

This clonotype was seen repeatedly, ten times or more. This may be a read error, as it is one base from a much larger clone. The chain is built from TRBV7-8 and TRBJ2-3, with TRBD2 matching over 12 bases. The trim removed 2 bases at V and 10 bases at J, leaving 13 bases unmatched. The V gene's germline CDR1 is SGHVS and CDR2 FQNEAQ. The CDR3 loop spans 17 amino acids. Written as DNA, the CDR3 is TGTGCCAGCAGCTTAAGGACTAGCGGGACTAACACAAATCCGCAGTATTTT. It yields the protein CASSLRTSGTNTNPQYF.

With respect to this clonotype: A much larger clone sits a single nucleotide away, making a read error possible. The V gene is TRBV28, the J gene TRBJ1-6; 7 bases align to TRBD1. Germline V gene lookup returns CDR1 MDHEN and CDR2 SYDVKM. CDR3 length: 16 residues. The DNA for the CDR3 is TGTGCCAGCAGGCCCTGGGACAGCTCCTGTAATTCACCCCTCCACTTT. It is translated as CASRPWDSSCNSPLHF. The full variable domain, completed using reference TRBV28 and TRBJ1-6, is DVKVTQSSRYLVKRTGEKVFLECVQDMDHENMFWYRQDPGLGLRLIYFSYDVKMKEKGDIPEGYSVSREKKERFSLILESASTNQTSMYLCASRPWDSSCNSPLHFGNGTRLTVT.

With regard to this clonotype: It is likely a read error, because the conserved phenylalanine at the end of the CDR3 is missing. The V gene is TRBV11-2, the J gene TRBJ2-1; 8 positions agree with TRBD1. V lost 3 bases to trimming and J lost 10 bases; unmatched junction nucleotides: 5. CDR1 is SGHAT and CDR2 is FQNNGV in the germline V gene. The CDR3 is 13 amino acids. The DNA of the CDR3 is TGTGCCAGCAGCTTCCAGGGGGCATACGAGCAGTTCCTC. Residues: CASSFQGAYEQFL.